Below are 16 T cell receptor beta chains sequenced from a single sample in a study of T cell changes during pregnancy in multiple sclerosis. TCRdb's table, derived via immunoSEQ multiplex PCR, lists solely in-frame clones and lacks some. The table lists 35,000 to 50,000 clones, 80% to 90% of them singletons. The material sequenced was CD4+ T cells from peripheral blood mononuclear cells, taken before pregnancy. These TCRs come from a female donor with multiple sclerosis, enrolled in a pregnancy study.

As DNA, the CDR3 is TGTGCCAGCAGCTTGGGACAGGGGATAGAAGGCTATGGCTACACCTTC. This codes for CASSLGQGIEGYGYTF. The chain combines TRBV7-6 with TRBJ1-2, with TRBD1 matching 10 bases. Germline V lookup: CDR1 SGHVS, CDR2 FNYEAQ. The J segment lost 4 bases and the V segment lost 3 bases, leaving 8 bases of the junction unmatched. This CDR3 has 16 residues.

The chain couples TRBV5-1 to TRBJ2-5; the match to TRBD2 covers 8 bases. Per germline, CDR1 SGHRS and CDR2 YFSETQ. CDR3 size: 16 residues. V shed 0 bases and J 2 bases; nucleotides not matched to a gene: 6. The chain's CDR3 is CASSLVLAGGQETQYF. CDR3 nucleotide sequence: TGCGCCAGCAGCTTGGTTTTGGCGGGAGGACAAGAGACCCAGTACTTC. Filled out from reference TRBV5-1 and TRBJ2-5, the complete variable domain reads KAGVTQTPRYLIKTRGQQVTLSCSPISGHRSVSWYQQTPGQGLQFLFEYFSETQRNKGNFPGRFSGRQFSNSRSEMNVSTLELGDSALYLCASSLVLAGGQETQYFGPGTRLLVL.

The chain employs TRBV7-8 and TRBJ1-5; D perhaps matches TRBD1 (5 bases). CDR3 length equals 15 residues. Germline V gene data show CDR1 as SGHVS and CDR2 as FQNEAQ. V lost 1 base, J lost 0 bases, and 7 bases lay in between. Here the CDR3 reads CASSLGRASNQPQHF. The CDR3 coding sequence is TGTGCCAGCAGCTTAGGCAGGGCTAGCAATCAGCCCCAGCATTTT. Full variable domain (rest looked up from reference TRBV7-8 and TRBJ1-5): GAGVSQSPRYKVAKRGQDVALRCDPISGHVSLFWYQQALGQGPEFLTYFQNEAQLDKSGLPSDRFFAERPEGSVSTLKIQRTQQEDSAVYLCASSLGRASNQPQHFGDGTRLSIL.

The CDR3 here is CASSGSLQGWEKLFF. For the CDR3, the DNA is TGTGCCAGCAGTGGAAGTCTTCAGGGATGGGAAAAACTGTTTTTT. The chain carries TRBV6-1 and TRBJ1-4; possible D gene TRBD1, 5 bases. CDR3 length: 15 amino acids. Germline V CDR1 and CDR2: MNHNS, SASEGT. V lost 4 bases to trimming and J lost 8 bases, with 17 bases between them.

This chain links TRBV5-1 with TRBJ1-3; D is uncertain. CDR3 length: 17 amino acids. V gave up 1 base and J gave up 0 bases, with 14 bases separating them. The germline V gene has CDR1 SGHRS and CDR2 YFSETQ. The CDR3 protein is CASSLTLGLLSGNTIYF. CDR3 in DNA: TGCGCCAGCAGCTTGACTTTGGGCCTACTCTCTGGAAACACCATATATTTT.

The V call is TRBV2, the J call TRBJ2-1; 8 bases align to TRBD2. Germline V gene sequence: CDR1 SNHLY, CDR2 FYNNEI. Trimming cost V 8 bases and J 2 bases; bases outside gene matches: 5. The CDR3 extends over 14 amino acids. Here the CDR3 reads CASAGGRTYNEQFF. The CDR3, as DNA: TGTGCCAGCGCGGGAGGCCGCACCTACAATGAGCAGTTCTTC.

The V gene is TRBV6-5, the J gene TRBJ1-2, with 8 bases matching TRBD1. The V gene's germline CDR1 is MNHEY and CDR2 SVGAGI. The CDR3 covers 12 residues. The V segment lost 6 bases and the J segment 7 bases; nucleotides outside the gene matches: 4. The CDR3 reads CASSRTGFGYTF. DNA of the CDR3: TGTGCCAGCAGCCGGACAGGGTTTGGCTACACCTTC.

The chain combines TRBV30 with TRBJ1-5; TRBD1 agrees at 7 bases. The CDR3 runs 16 residues. Per the germline V gene, CDR1 is GTSNPN and CDR2 is SVGIG (reference sequence). Trimming removed 2 bases from V and 4 bases from J; junction bases left unmatched: 11. DNA of the CDR3: TGTGCCTGGAGTCACAAAACAGGGGCGGGTAATCAGCCCCAGCATTTT. This codes for CAWSHKTGAGNQPQHF.

This sequence joins TRBV11-2 and TRBJ2-1; maybe TRBD2 (6 bases). V lost 6 bases, J lost 5 bases, and 14 bases lay in between. The CDR3 consists of 14 residues. From germline, CDR1 is SGHAT and CDR2 FQNNGV. The CDR3 DNA sequence: TGTGCCAGCAGGGAGGGTGGCAGAAACAATGAGCAGTTCTTC. It encodes CASREGGRNNEQFF. Full variable domain (remainder filled in from reference TRBV11-2 and TRBJ2-1): EAGVAQSPRYKIIEKRQSVAFWCNPISGHATLYWYQQILGQGPKLLIQFQNNGVVDDSQLPKDRFSAERLKGVDSTLKIQPAKLEDSAVYLCASREGGRNNEQFFGPGTRLTVL.

The V call is TRBV7-3, the J call TRBJ2-7; tentative D call: TRBD1 (5 bases). Trimming pared 5 bases from V and 3 bases from J, leaving 23 bases between. Germline V gene sequence: CDR1 SGHTA, CDR2 FQGTGA. The length of the CDR3 is 17 residues. The CDR3 region is CASSLNGNQGSFYEQYF. In DNA, the CDR3 is TGTGCCAGCAGCCTAAATGGGAACCAGGGATCCTTCTACGAGCAGTACTTC.

The chain couples TRBV7-6 to TRBJ2-5; 9 nucleotides agree with TRBD1. The ends lost 5 bases at V and 4 bases at J; junction bases unmatched: 2. This CDR3 region has 13 residues. The germline V gene has CDR1 SGHVS and CDR2 FNYEAQ. The CDR3 nucleotides read TGTGCCAGCAGCATGACAGGGGGAGAGACCCAGTACTTC. Encoded protein: CASSMTGGETQYF.

The chain has TRBV19 and TRBJ1-1; D might be TRBD1 (6 bases). The CDR3 is 17 amino acids. Germline CDR1 is LNHDA and CDR2 is SQIVND (reference sequence). The V and J ends lost 5 bases and 5 bases respectively, with 24 bases between them. The CDR3 region is CASSEIARTGTVTEAFF. CDR3 DNA sequence: TGTGCCAGTAGTGAAATAGCCCGAACAGGGACGGTGACTGAAGCTTTCTTT.

This chain connects TRBV11-2 to TRBJ1-1; 7 bases are shared with TRBD1. The germline V gene encodes CDR1 SGHAT and CDR2 FQNNGV. V shed 6 bases and J 5 bases; nucleotides not matched to a gene: 3. CDR3 length: 12 amino acids. The CDR3 nucleotides read TGTGCCAGCAGTTCACAGGGGACTGAAGCTTTCTTT. Translated: CASSSQGTEAFF.

This clone was recorded a few times. The gene calls are TRBV7-9 and TRBJ1-1; TRBD1 matches 8 bases. CDR3 size: 15 residues. Germline CDR1 SEHNR, CDR2 FQNEAQ (reference sequence). V lost 7 bases to trimming and J lost 4 bases; unmatched junction nucleotides: 11. CDR3 amino acids: CASTPTGGIGTEAFF. DNA of the CDR3: TGTGCCAGCACCCCCACAGGGGGAATTGGCACTGAAGCTTTCTTT.

The rearrangement uses TRBV7-2 and TRBJ2-4, with TRBD2 identical over 7 bases. This CDR3 spans 13 amino acids. V gave up 4 bases and J gave up 14 bases; unmatched junction bases: 11. Germline V CDR1 and CDR2: SGHTA, FQGNSA. CDR3 sequence reads: CASSSGRGGTKYF. CDR3 DNA sequence: TGTGCCAGCAGCTCCGGCCGCGGGGGTACTAAGTACTTC. Filled out from reference TRBV7-2 and TRBJ2-4, the complete variable domain reads GAGVSQSPSNKVTEKGKDVELRCDPISGHTALYWYRQSLGQGLEFLIYFQGNSAPDKSGLPSDRFSAERTGGSVSTLTIQRTQQEDSAVYLCASSSGRGGTKYFGAGTRLSVL.

The chain joins TRBV6-5 to TRBJ1-1; D is unresolved. Between the trimmed V and J ends, which lost 0 bases and 2 bases, there was a span of 10 bases. Germline values: CDR1 MNHEY, CDR2 SVGAGI. The CDR3 contains 15 residues. CDR3: CASSYSGRSNTEAFF. The CDR3 coding sequence is TGTGCCAGCAGTTACTCCGGGAGGAGCAACACTGAAGCTTTCTTT.